These 29 T cell receptor beta chains originate from one sample sequenced in a study of technical replicates of blood from a few donors. Profiling relied on immunoSEQ multiplex PCR, and the TCRdb table lists in-frame clones only, not all of them. The sample contains more than 95,000 clones, 95% of which appear only once. The sample was T cells isolated from PBMCs. Receptors were obtained from a human donor in good health.

This chain uses TRBV5-4 with TRBJ2-3; 10 positions agree with TRBD2. Germline loops: CDR1 SGHNT, CDR2 YYREEE (reference sequence). J lost 4 bases, V lost 6 bases, and 11 bases had no gene match. CDR3 length equals 16 residues. CDR3 sequence: CASTLISGGAPDTQYF. The CDR3 DNA sequence: TGTGCCAGCACCCTTATAAGCGGGGGGGCTCCAGATACGCAGTATTTT.

V usage is TRBV4-1 and J usage is TRBJ2-7; TRBD1 agrees at 7 bases. Germline loops: CDR1 MGHRA, CDR2 YSYEKL. The CDR3 sequence is 15 residues long. The trim removed 4 bases at V and 5 bases at J, leaving 11 bases unmatched. CDR3 region: CASSPLGDRVNEQYF. The CDR3 DNA follows: TGCGCCAGCAGCCCCCTGGGAGACAGGGTCAACGAGCAGTACTTC.

The gene calls are TRBV7-9 and TRBJ2-1; D gene uncertain. The CDR3 runs to 14 residues. V gave up 3 bases and J gave up 9 bases, with 15 bases separating them. Germline V gene data show CDR1 as SEHNR and CDR2 as FQNEAQ (reference sequence). The CDR3 region is CASSLRASSGEQFF. CDR3 bases: TGTGCCAGCAGCTTGCGCGCGAGCTCGGGTGAGCAGTTCTTC.

The chain joins TRBV6-5 to TRBJ1-2; TRBD1 aligns across 11 bases. The CDR3 sequence is 15 residues long. V was pared by 4 bases and J by 4 bases, with 5 bases of the junction left unmatched. Per the germline V gene, CDR1 is MNHEY and CDR2 is SVGAGI. CDR3 in DNA: TGTGCCAGCAGTTCTCGGACAGGGGGCTTCTATGGCTACACCTTC. Translation gives CASSSRTGGFYGYTF.

Notes on this clone: Relative to the germline gene, one junction end is altered; a read error may explain this. V gene TRBV6-6 combines with J gene TRBJ2-7; a weak D match, TRBD2 (6 bases). The V gene's germline CDR1 is MNHNY and CDR2 SVGAGI (reference sequence). The CDR3 runs 13 residues. CDR3 nucleotide sequence: TGTGCCACCAGTACGGGGAGGCACTACGAGCAGTACTTC. Translating it yields CATSTGRHYEQYF.

The V and J genes are TRBV6-6 and TRBJ1-2, with 11 nucleotides matching TRBD1. The germline V gene has CDR1 MNHNY and CDR2 SVGAGI (reference sequence). Losses at the gene ends were 0 bases for V and 1 base for J; bases not matched to a gene: 1. This CDR3 is built from 16 residues. The CDR3 DNA reads TGTGCCAGCAGTTACTCGGACAGGGGGCGTAACTATGGCTACACCTTC. Translation: CASSYSDRGRNYGYTF.

The V gene is TRBV30, the J gene TRBJ1-2; D unresolved. This CDR3 is 11 amino acids long. Germline V CDR1 and CDR2: GTSNPN, SVGIG (reference sequence). Trimming removed 4 bases from V and 2 bases from J, with 5 bases in between. The CDR3 bases are TGTGCCTGGATGCAGAACTATGGCTACACCTTC. This codes for CAWMQNYGYTF.

V is TRBV5-4 and J is TRBJ2-1, with TRBD1 matching over 8 bases. Per germline, CDR1 SGHNT and CDR2 YYREEE (reference sequence). J was trimmed by 8 bases and V by 2 bases; bases with no gene match: 3. The CDR3 loop spans 13 amino acids. CDR3 amino acids: CASSFRGQYEQFF. The CDR3 coding sequence is TGTGCCAGCAGCTTCAGGGGGCAATATGAGCAGTTCTTC.

The rearrangement links TRBV5-4 to TRBJ2-1; 9 bases map to TRBD1. The CDR3 is 13 residues long. Germline V lookup: CDR1 SGHNT, CDR2 YYREEE (reference sequence). J gave up 15 bases and V 0 bases, and 7 bases lay outside the gene matches. CDR3 residues: CASSLEQGALSFF. The CDR3, as DNA: TGTGCCAGCAGCTTGGAACAGGGGGCCCTTTCGTTCTTC.

The rearrangement joins TRBV5-6 to TRBJ2-1, with D tentatively TRBD1 (5 bases). The CDR3 is 15 residues long. CDR1 is SGHDT and CDR2 is YYEEEE in the germline V gene. V was pared by 1 base and J by 4 bases, with 12 bases between. The CDR3 region is CASSLITGKYNEQFF. CDR3 sequence (DNA): TGTGCCAGCAGCTTGATTACAGGAAAATACAATGAGCAGTTCTTC.

The chain links TRBV7-2 to TRBJ2-5, with 14 positions matching TRBD2. Trimming at V came to 6 bases and at J to 1 base, leaving 1 base not matched to a gene. The CDR3 length is 15 residues. CDR1 is SGHTA, CDR2 FQGNSA, per germline. Written as DNA, the CDR3 is TGTGCCAGCAGGGGACTAGCGGGAGTCCAAGAGACCCAGTACTTC. It translates to CASRGLAGVQETQYF.

This chain connects TRBV5-1 to TRBJ1-4; D uncertain. Deletions cut 3 bases from V and 0 bases from J, with 6 bases between. The CDR3 consists of 14 residues. CDR1 and CDR2 (germline): SGHRS, YFSETQ. Here the CDR3 DNA reads TGCGCCAGCAGCTCGACATCAACTAATGAAAAACTGTTTTTT. It codes for CASSSTSTNEKLFF.

The genes are TRBV7-9 and TRBJ1-2, with a weak D call TRBD1 (5 bases). Germline CDR1 and CDR2: SEHNR and FQNEAQ (reference sequence). Trimming left V 1 base short and J 4 bases short, with 16 bases between. This CDR3 region has 16 residues. The CDR3: CASSLGREEGSYGYTF. As DNA, the CDR3 is TGTGCCAGCAGCTTAGGAAGGGAGGAGGGGAGCTATGGCTACACCTTC.

The chain has TRBV6-1 and TRBJ1-1, with D maybe TRBD1 (5 bases). This CDR3 has 12 residues. Between the trimmed V and J ends, which lost 4 bases and 4 bases, there was a span of 7 bases. Germline V gene data show CDR1 as MNHNS and CDR2 as SASEGT. CDR3 sequence reads: CASSGQFTEAFF. Written as DNA, the CDR3 is TGTGCCAGCAGTGGACAGTTCACTGAAGCTTTCTTT.

V is TRBV4-1 and J is TRBJ2-7; 9 positions match TRBD2. The germline V gene encodes CDR1 MGHRA and CDR2 YSYEKL. Trimming cost V 4 bases and J 5 bases; bases outside gene matches: 9. This CDR3 spans 15 amino acids. Here the CDR3 DNA reads TGCGCCAGCAGCCTAAATAGCGGGAGCAGCCACGAGCAGTACTTC. It is translated as CASSLNSGSSHEQYF.

This clone was detected once. CDR3 coding DNA: TGTGCCAGCATCGCGGGGGGACTGTCCCCCTACGAGCAGTACTTC. It yields the protein CASIAGGLSPYEQYF. The V gene is TRBV6-5, the J gene TRBJ2-7; 8 nucleotides agree with TRBD2. Germline lookup yields CDR1 MNHEY and CDR2 SVGAGI. CDR3 length equals 15 residues. V was pared by 7 bases and J by 2 bases, with 10 bases of the junction left unmatched.

The gene calls are TRBV19 and TRBJ1-5, with D tentatively TRBD1 (5 bases). The CDR3 runs 14 residues. The V end was cut by 8 bases, the J end by 5 bases, with 16 bases between. Germline CDR1 LNHDA, CDR2 SQIVND (reference sequence). CDR3 amino acids: CASRTLSLDQPQHF. The CDR3 DNA reads TGTGCCAGTCGGACACTTTCGCTTGATCAGCCCCAGCATTTT.

This sequence joins TRBV5-1 and TRBJ1-3; D is unclear. The germline gives CDR1 SGHRS, CDR2 YFSETQ. There are 15 residues in the CDR3. The germline V and J ends were trimmed by 8 bases and 0 bases, with 15 bases remaining between them. DNA for the CDR3: TGCGCCAGTGAATTGGAGCCGAACTCTGGAAACACCATATATTTT. Protein: CASELEPNSGNTIYF.

This rearrangement joins TRBV20-1 to TRBJ2-7; tentative D call: TRBD2 (6 bases). Germline V gives CDR1 DFQATT, CDR2 SNEGSKA (reference sequence). The CDR3 is made up of 11 amino acids. V was pared by 6 bases and J by 3 bases, with 9 bases between. CDR3 nucleotides: TGCAGTGCCTTAGCGGTCTACGAGCAGTACTTC. Translating gives CSALAVYEQYF.

The chain recombines TRBV7-3 with TRBJ1-2, with TRBD1 matching over 7 bases. Per the germline V gene, CDR1 is SGHTA and CDR2 is FQGTGA. The CDR3 covers 13 residues. Losses at the gene ends were 5 bases for V and 7 bases for J; bases not matched to a gene: 7. The CDR3 reads CASSPRQGGGYTF. CDR3 nucleotides: TGTGCCAGCAGCCCTCGACAGGGCGGTGGCTACACCTTC.

This clone was observed a single time. The J gene is TRBJ2-1, the V gene TRBV4-1; D gene ambiguous. Germline CDR1 MGHRA, CDR2 YSYEKL. V gave up 0 bases and J gave up 8 bases, with 17 bases separating them. The CDR3 is 16 residues long. The CDR3 reads CASSQERNPYTHEQFF. CDR3 sequence (DNA): TGCGCCAGCAGCCAAGAGCGGAACCCATACACCCATGAGCAGTTCTTC.

The rearrangement links TRBV5-1 to TRBJ2-7, with D possibly being TRBD2 (5 bases). V was trimmed by 1 base and J by 3 bases, leaving 17 bases between them. The CDR3 sequence is 16 residues long. Germline CDR1 reads SGHRS; CDR2 reads YFSETQ. CDR3 nucleotides: TGCGCCAGCAGCTTGCCCCTCGGGGATGAACGCTACGAGCAGTACTTC. It is translated as CASSLPLGDERYEQYF. Full variable domain (outside the CDR3, taken from reference TRBV5-1 and TRBJ2-7): KAGVTQTPRYLIKTRGQQVTLSCSPISGHRSVSWYQQTPGQGLQFLFEYFSETQRNKGNFPGRFSGRQFSNSRSEMNVSTLELGDSALYLCASSLPLGDERYEQYFGPGTRLTVT.

The sample holds one count of this clone. The chain employs TRBV6-1 and TRBJ2-7, with 10 bases that match TRBD2. CDR3 length: 17 amino acids. The V gene's germline CDR1 is MNHNS and CDR2 SASEGT. Trimming cost V 4 bases and J 5 bases; bases outside gene matches: 14. The CDR3 here is CASSGGGERGGRNEQYF. The CDR3 DNA reads as TGTGCCAGCAGTGGAGGGGGAGAGCGGGGGGGCAGGAACGAGCAGTACTTC.

The chain carries TRBV19 and TRBJ1-2, with 7 bases lining up with TRBD1. CDR1 is LNHDA, CDR2 SQIVND, per germline (reference sequence). Unmatched junction bases numbered 18, after V lost 7 bases and J lost 1 base. The CDR3 is 18 amino acids. The CDR3 is CASTNPGDRLRINYGYTF. CDR3 DNA: TGTGCCAGTACTAATCCTGGGGACAGACTTCGGATTAACTATGGCTACACCTTC.

The genes are TRBV7-9 and TRBJ2-7; D might be TRBD1 (5 bases). Looked up from germline, CDR1 is SEHNR and CDR2 is FQNEAQ (reference sequence). With 5 bases removed from V and 0 bases from J, the gap between germline ends came to 17 bases. This CDR3 has 16 residues. DNA for the CDR3: TGTGCCAGCAGCCCCGCAACAGGCGCCAGCTCCTACGAGCAGTACTTC. Residues: CASSPATGASSYEQYF. Drawing the rest from reference TRBV7-9 and TRBJ2-7, the complete variable domain is DTGVSQNPRHKITKRGQNVTFRCDPISEHNRLYWYRQTLGQGPEFLTYFQNEAQLEKSRLLSDRFSAERPKGSFSTLEIQRTEQGDSAMYLCASSPATGASSYEQYFGPGTRLTVT.

The chain employs TRBV4-1 and TRBJ2-7; TRBD1 agrees at 12 bases. Germline CDR1 MGHRA, CDR2 YSYEKL. V shed 1 base, J shed 6 bases, and the junction held 4 bases outside the gene matches. The CDR3 consists of 15 residues. CDR3 DNA sequence: TGCGCCAGCAGCCAAGCCGGGACAGGGGGCTCCGAGCAGTACTTC. It specifies CASSQAGTGGSEQYF.

This clone came up once. This chain joins TRBV12-5 and TRBJ2-7, with TRBD1 matching over 9 bases. With 2 bases clipped from V and 4 bases from J, the junction kept 9 bases outside the gene matches. Germline V gene lookup returns CDR1 LGHNT and CDR2 FRNRAP. The CDR3 length is 16 residues. The CDR3 here is CASGLYVGQGRYEQYF. In nucleotides, the CDR3 is TGTGCTAGTGGTTTGTACGTAGGACAGGGGCGATACGAGCAGTACTTC.

Here the CDR3 reads CAILKGLASTDTQYF. CDR3 nucleotides: TGTGCCATCCTTAAGGGACTAGCAAGCACAGATACGCAGTATTTT. The rearrangement joins TRBV10-3 to TRBJ2-3, with TRBD2 identical over 9 bases. The germline gives CDR1 ENHRY, CDR2 SYGVKD. CDR3 length: 15 amino acids. J lost 0 bases, V lost 8 bases, and 6 bases had no gene match.

This clone occurred once. V usage is TRBV5-1 and J usage is TRBJ2-2, with TRBD2 matching over 8 bases. Germline assignment: CDR1 SGHRS and CDR2 YFSETQ. The V segment lost 2 bases and the J segment 0 bases; nucleotides outside the gene matches: 6. The CDR3 spans 17 residues. The CDR3 nucleotides read TGCGCCAGCAGCTTCCGCGACGGGGGGGCGAACACCGGGGAGCTGTTTTTT. As protein: CASSFRDGGANTGELFF.